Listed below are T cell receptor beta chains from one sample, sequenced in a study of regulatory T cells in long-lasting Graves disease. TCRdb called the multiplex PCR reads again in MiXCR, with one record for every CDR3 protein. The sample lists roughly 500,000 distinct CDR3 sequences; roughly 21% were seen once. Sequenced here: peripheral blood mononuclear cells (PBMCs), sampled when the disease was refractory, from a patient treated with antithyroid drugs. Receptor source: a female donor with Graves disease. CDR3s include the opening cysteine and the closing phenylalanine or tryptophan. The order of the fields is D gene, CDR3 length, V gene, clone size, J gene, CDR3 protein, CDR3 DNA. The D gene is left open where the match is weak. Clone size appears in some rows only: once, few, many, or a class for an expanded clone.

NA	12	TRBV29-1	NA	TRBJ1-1	CSAQVPVGEAFF	TGCAGCGCTCAGGTTCCCGTTGGTGAAGCTTTCTTT
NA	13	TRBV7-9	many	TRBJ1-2	CASSTTVNYGYTF	TGTGCCAGCAGCACGACAGTGAACTATGGCTACACCTTC
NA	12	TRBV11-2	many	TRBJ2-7	CASSAGTYEQYF	TGTGCCAGCAGCGCGGGAACCTACGAGCAGTACTTC
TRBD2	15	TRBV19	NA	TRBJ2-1	CASRDRDYSYNEQFF	TGTGCCAGTAGGGACCGGGACTACTCCTACAATGAGCAGTTCTTC
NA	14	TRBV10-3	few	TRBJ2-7	CAIRLGTTSYEQYF	TGTGCCATCAGGCTCGGGACAACCTCCTACGAGCAGTACTTC
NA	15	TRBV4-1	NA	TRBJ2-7	CASGLPWGTRNEQYF	TGCGCCAGCGGCCTTCCTTGGGGGACTCGGAACGAGCAGTACTTC
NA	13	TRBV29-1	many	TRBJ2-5	CSGSGLYQETQYF	TGCAGCGGGAGCGGACTCTACCAAGAGACCCAGTACTTC
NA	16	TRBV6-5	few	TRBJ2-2	CASSYAGISNTGELFF	TGTGCCAGCAGTTACGCGGGGATTTCGAACACCGGGGAGCTGTTTTTT
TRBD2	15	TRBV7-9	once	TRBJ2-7	CASSPVGTSSSEQYF	TGTGCCAGCAGCCCCGTTGGGACTAGTTCATCCGAGCAGTACTTC
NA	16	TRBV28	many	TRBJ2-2	CASSPPGGVVTGELFF	TGTGCCAGCAGTCCCCCCGGAGGGGTAGTTACCGGGGAGCTGTTTTTT
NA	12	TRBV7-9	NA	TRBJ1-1	CASGYSDTEAFF	TGTGCCAGCGGATACTCCGACACTGAAGCTTTCTTT
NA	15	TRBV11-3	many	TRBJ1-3	CASSLSPSQGNTIYF	TGTGCCAGCAGCTTAAGCCCCAGCCAAGGAAACACCATATATTTT
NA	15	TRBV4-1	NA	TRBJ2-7	CASSQGKDSSYEQYF	TGCGCCAGCAGCCAAGGGAAGGACAGCTCCTACGAGCAGTACTTC
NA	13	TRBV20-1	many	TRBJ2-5	CSAEQLYQETQYF	TGCAGTGCTGAGCAGTTATACCAAGAGACCCAGTACTTC
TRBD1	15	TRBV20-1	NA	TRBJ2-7	CSGIQGAASSYEQYF	TGCAGTGGTATACAGGGGGCGGCCAGCTCCTACGAGCAGTACTTC
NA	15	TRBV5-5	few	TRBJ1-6	CASSLGGVMGSPLHF	TGTGCCAGCAGCTTGGGTGGGGTAATGGGTTCACCCCTCCACTTT
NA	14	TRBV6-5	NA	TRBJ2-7	CASSYSRVSYEQYF	TGTGCCAGCAGTTACTCGAGAGTCTCATACGAGCAGTACTTC
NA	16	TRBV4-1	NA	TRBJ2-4	CASSQRGGLAKNIQYF	TGCGCCAGCAGCCAAAGGGGAGGCCTAGCCAAAAACATTCAGTACTTC
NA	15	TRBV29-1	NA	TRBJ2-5	CSVDGRDNVRETQYF	TGCAGCGTTGACGGCCGGGACAACGTCCGAGAGACCCAGTACTTC
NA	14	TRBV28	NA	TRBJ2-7	CASSAKPSSYEQYF	TGTGCCAGCAGTGCCAAGCCCTCCTCCTACGAGCAGTACTTC
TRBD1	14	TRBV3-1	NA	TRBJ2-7	CASSHGTGDYEQYF	TGTGCCAGCAGCCACGGGACAGGGGATTACGAGCAGTACTTC
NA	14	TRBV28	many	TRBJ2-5	CASTLRGAGETQYF	TGTGCCAGCACATTGCGTGGGGCAGGGGAGACCCAGTACTTC
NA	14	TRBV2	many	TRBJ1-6	CASWWPVDNSPLHF	TGTGCAAGCTGGTGGCCCGTGGATAATTCACCCCTCCACTTT
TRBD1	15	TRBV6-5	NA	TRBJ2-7	CASSSLTGRTYEQYF	TGTGCCAGCAGTTCCTTGACAGGGCGAACCTACGAGCAGTACTTC
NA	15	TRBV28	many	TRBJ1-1	CASSLGGGLNTEAFF	TGTGCCAGCAGTTTAGGTGGGGGCCTGAACACTGAAGCTTTCTTT
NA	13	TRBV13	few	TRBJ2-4	CASSTGTANIQYF	TGTGCCAGCAGCACCGGTACGGCCAACATTCAGTACTTC
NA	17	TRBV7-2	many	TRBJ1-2	CASSPSRVAGRLDGYTF	TGTGCCAGCAGCCCCTCTCGTGTCGCGGGCAGACTGGATGGCTACACCTTC
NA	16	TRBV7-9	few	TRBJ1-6	CASSATSGHGRSPLHF	TGTGCCAGCAGCGCCACATCCGGTCACGGTCGTTCACCCCTCCACTTT
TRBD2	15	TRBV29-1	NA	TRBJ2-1	CSVEETSGATNEQFF	TGCAGCGTTGAAGAGACTAGCGGTGCTACCAATGAGCAGTTCTTC
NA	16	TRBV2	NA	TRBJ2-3	CASGIEVPANADTQYF	TGTGCCAGCGGAATCGAGGTCCCCGCCAACGCAGATACGCAGTATTTT
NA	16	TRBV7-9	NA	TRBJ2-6	CASSLVALSGANVLTF	TGTGCCAGCAGCTTAGTGGCCCTCTCTGGGGCCAACGTCCTGACTTTC
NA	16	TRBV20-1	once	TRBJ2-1	CSADPGRTNRYNEQFF	TGCAGTGCCGATCCCGGCAGGACGAACCGGTACAATGAGCAGTTCTTC
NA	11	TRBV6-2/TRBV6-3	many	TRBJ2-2	CASKETGELFF	TGTGCCAGCAAAGAGACCGGGGAGCTGTTTTTT
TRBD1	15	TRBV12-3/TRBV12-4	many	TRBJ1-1	CASSFGTGRTTEAFF	TGTGCCAGCAGTTTTGGGACAGGGAGGACCACTGAAGCTTTCTTT
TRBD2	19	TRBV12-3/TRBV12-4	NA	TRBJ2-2	CASGLTRLAGPHLTGELFF	TGTGCCAGCGGCTTAACCAGGCTAGCGGGACCTCACCTCACCGGGGAGCTGTTTTTT
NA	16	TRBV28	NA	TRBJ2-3	CASSPPPGERTDTQYF	TGTGCCAGCAGTCCCCCCCCGGGTGAGCGCACAGATACGCAGTATTTT
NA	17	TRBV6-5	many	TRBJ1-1	CASSYSSGTFKGTEAFF	TGTGCCAGCAGTTACTCCTCCGGGACTTTTAAGGGCACTGAAGCTTTCTTT
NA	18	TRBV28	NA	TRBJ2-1	CASSPGTTGHFRANEQFF	TGTGCCAGCAGCCCCGGGACAACCGGCCATTTTCGGGCCAATGAGCAGTTCTTC
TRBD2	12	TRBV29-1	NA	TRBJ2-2	CSGLGGPGELFF	TGCAGCGGTCTGGGAGGGCCCGGGGAGCTGTTTTTT
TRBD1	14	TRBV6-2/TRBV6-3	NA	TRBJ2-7	CASRDRAFSYEQYF	TGTGCCAGCAGAGACAGGGCCTTCTCCTACGAGCAGTACTTC
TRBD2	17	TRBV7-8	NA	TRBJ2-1	CASSLVRGLASYNEQFF	TGTGCCAGCAGCTTAGTTAGGGGACTAGCTAGCTACAATGAGCAGTTCTTC
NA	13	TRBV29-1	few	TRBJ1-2	CSASWRVDYGYTF	TGCAGCGCCTCTTGGAGGGTGGACTATGGCTACACCTTC
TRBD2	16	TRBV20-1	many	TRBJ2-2	CSASFLAGGRSGELFF	TGCAGTGCTAGTTTCCTAGCGGGGGGGCGATCCGGGGAGCTGTTTTTT
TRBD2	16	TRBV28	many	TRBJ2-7	CASSSTGTSGAYEQYF	TGTGCCAGCAGTTCGACCGGGACTAGCGGAGCCTACGAGCAGTACTTC
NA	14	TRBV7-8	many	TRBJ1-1	CASSLAVLNAEAFF	TGTGCCAGCAGCTTAGCGGTCCTAAACGCTGAAGCTTTCTTT
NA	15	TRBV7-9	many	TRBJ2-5	CASSQGTAGEETQYF	TGTGCCAGCAGCCAGGGGACAGCGGGGGAAGAGACCCAGTACTTC
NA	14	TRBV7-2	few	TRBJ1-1	CASSSTSKQVEAFF	TGTGCCAGCAGCTCGACATCCAAACAGGTTGAAGCTTTCTTT
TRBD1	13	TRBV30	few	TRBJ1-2	CAWSRQGAKGYTF	TGTGCCTGGAGCAGACAGGGGGCTAAAGGCTACACCTTC
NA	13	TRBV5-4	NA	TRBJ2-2	CASNGPNTGELFF	TGTGCCAGCAACGGCCCGAACACCGGGGAGCTGTTTTTT